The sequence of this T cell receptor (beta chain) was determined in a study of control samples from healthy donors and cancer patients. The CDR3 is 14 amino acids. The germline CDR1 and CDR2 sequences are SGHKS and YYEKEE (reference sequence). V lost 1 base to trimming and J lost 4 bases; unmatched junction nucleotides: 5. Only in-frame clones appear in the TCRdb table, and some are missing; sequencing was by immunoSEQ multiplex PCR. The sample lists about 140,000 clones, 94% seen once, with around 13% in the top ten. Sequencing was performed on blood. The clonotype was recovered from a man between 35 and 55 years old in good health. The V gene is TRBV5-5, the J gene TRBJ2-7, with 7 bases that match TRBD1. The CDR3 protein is CASSLPDRAYEQYF. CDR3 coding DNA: TGTGCCAGCAGCTTGCCAGACAGGGCTTACGAGCAGTACTTC.